The clone carrying this T cell receptor beta chain occurred once. Its target is not known. Per the germline V gene, CDR1 is SGHTA and CDR2 is FQGTGA. There are 17 residues in the CDR3. Trimming shortened V by 0 bases and J by 7 bases, and 18 bases separated the two germline ends. The data belong to a study of graft-versus-host responses after intestinal transplantation. Study in general: Among the recipients, transplants were multivisceral, liver-intestinal, or isolated intestinal. Recipients were all induced with anti-thymocyte globulin, then given tacrolimus and steroids for about three years. Study-level points and caveats: Clonal ratios of graft-versus-host to host-versus-graft in allografts were high for patients exhibiting graft-donor T cell macrochimerism.

Stated time point: postoperative day 105 after intestinal transplantation (dayNNNN = postoperative day). Investigators treated the graft tissue so that it released intraepithelial and lamina propria lymphocytes. The method was immunoSEQ multiplex PCR; TCRdb's version includes in-frame clones alone and lacks a portion of them. The sample records about 4,000 clones, 75% being singletons. The material sequenced was ileum tissue, taken 105 days after intestinal transplantation. This receptor was obtained from a human patient who received an intestinal transplant, so some T cells may come from the graft donor. The chain joins TRBV7-3 to TRBJ2-2; D is uncertain. The CDR3 sequence: CASSLTGGGLPGGELFF. As DNA, the CDR3 is TGTGCCAGCAGCTTAACGGGCGGTGGGCTTCCTGGCGGGGAGCTGTTTTTT.